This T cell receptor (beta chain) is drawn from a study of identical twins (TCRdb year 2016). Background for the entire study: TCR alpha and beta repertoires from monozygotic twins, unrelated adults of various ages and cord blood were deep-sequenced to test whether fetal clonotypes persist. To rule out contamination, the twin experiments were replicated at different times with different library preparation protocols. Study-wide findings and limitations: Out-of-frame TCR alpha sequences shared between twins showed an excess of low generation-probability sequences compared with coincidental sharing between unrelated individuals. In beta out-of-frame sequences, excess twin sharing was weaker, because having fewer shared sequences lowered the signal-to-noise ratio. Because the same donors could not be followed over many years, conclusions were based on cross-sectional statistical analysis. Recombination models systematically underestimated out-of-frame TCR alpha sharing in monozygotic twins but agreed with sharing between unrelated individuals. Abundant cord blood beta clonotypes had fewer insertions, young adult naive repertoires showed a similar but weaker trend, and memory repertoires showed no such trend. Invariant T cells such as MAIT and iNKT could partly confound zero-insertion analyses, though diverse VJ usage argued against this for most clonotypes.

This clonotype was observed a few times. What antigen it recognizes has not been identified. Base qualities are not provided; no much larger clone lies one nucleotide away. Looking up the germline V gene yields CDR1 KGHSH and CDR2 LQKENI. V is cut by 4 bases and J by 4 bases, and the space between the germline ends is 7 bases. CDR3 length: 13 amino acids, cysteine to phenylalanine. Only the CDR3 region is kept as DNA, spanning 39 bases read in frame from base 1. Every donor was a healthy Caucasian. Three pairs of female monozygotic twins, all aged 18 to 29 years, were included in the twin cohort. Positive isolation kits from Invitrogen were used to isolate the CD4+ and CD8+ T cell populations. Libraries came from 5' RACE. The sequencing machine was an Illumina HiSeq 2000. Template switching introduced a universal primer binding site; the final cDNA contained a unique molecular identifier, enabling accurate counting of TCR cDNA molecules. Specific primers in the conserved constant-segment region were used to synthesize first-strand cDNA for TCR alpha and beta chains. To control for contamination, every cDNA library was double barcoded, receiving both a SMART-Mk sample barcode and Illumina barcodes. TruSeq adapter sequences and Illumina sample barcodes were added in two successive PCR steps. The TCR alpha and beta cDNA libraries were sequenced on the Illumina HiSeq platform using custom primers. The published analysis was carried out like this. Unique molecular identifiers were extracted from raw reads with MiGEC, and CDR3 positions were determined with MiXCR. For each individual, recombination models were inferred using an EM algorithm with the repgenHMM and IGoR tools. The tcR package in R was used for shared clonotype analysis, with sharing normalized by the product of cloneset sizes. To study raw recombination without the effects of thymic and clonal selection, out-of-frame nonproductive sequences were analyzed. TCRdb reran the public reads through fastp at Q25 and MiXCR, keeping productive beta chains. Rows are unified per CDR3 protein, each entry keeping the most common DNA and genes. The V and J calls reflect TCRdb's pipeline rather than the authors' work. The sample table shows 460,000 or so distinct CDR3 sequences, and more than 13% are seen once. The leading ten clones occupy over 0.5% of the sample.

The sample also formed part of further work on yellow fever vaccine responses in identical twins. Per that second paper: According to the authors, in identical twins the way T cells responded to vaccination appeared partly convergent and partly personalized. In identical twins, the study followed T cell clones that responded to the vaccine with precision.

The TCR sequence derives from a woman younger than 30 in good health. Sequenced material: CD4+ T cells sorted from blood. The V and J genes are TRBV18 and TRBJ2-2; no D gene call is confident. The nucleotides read TGTGCCAGCTCACTACACTCCACCGGGGAGCTGTTTTTT. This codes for CASSLHSTGELFF.